Shown below are 21 T cell receptor beta chains from a single sample sequenced in a study of T cell responses to AZD1222 COVID-19 vaccine. Here immunoSEQ multiplex PCR was the method, and the copy in TCRdb shows in-frame clones only, minus some. Among about 120,000 clones listed, approximately 89% were seen once. The specimen comprised peripheral blood, sampled on day 0 of AZD1222 vaccination. Every receptor here comes from an adult in good health.

The chain links TRBV5-1 to TRBJ1-6; 9 bases align to TRBD1. CDR3 size: 14 residues. CDR1 is SGHRS and CDR2 is YFSETQ in the germline V gene. With V trimmed by 7 bases and J by 6 bases, 5 bases remained unmatched. CDR3 nucleotides: TGCGCCAGCCGGAGGGACAGGGCTAATTCACCCCTCCACTTT. Protein sequence: CASRRDRANSPLHF.

The genes are TRBV5-6 and TRBJ2-3; possible D gene TRBD1, 5 bases. The germline CDR1 and CDR2 sequences are SGHDT and YYEEEE. Trimming cost V 1 base and J 0 bases, with 9 bases left between them. This CDR3 has 15 residues. The CDR3 region has the DNA TGTGCCAGCAGCTTGTCCGACAGAAGCACAGATACGCAGTATTTT. This gives the protein CASSLSDRSTDTQYF.

This clone was observed a handful of times. The chain couples TRBV27 to TRBJ2-7, with a tentative D call TRBD1 (6 bases). Trimming took off 3 bases at V and 6 bases at J, with 27 bases between the two ends. CDR1 and CDR2 (germline): MNHEY, SMNVEV (reference sequence). This CDR3 region has 18 residues. CDR3 in DNA: TGTGCCAGCAGTTTGAGTATCGTGCAGGGGAAGTTTGGGATCGAGCAGTACTTC. Residues: CASSLSIVQGKFGIEQYF.

This clone showed up just a few times. The chain is built from TRBV2 and TRBJ2-3, with D possibly matching TRBD2 (5 bases). From germline, CDR1 is SNHLY and CDR2 FYNNEI. V was shortened by 4 bases and J by 8 bases, with 13 bases between the two germline ends. CDR3 length: 13 amino acids. The CDR3 here is CASSGLLVPTQYF. CDR3 DNA sequence: TGTGCCAGCAGTGGACTACTAGTTCCTACGCAGTATTTT.

This clone was recorded only once. The rearrangement links TRBV30 to TRBJ1-5; D is possibly TRBD1 (5 bases). The CDR3 spans 13 residues. Trimming stripped 2 bases from V and 4 bases from J, with 9 bases between. Germline CDR1 GTSNPN, CDR2 SVGIG (reference sequence). DNA for the CDR3: TGTGCCTGGAGTCAGGGTCTAAATCAGCCCCAGCATTTT. Translating it yields CAWSQGLNQPQHF.

J is TRBJ2-1 and V is TRBV21-1; the table names TRBD1, a call not compared with the DNA. TRBV21-1 is tagged as a pseudogene. The CDR3 is made up of 15 amino acids. The DNA for the CDR3 is TGTGCCAGACCCTTGGGACAGGGGTCTTACAATGAGCAGTTCTTC. This encodes CARPLGQGSYNEQFF.

CDR3 region: CAWSLRQGRGYTF. The CDR3 region has the DNA TGTGCCTGGAGCCTGAGACAGGGTCGGGGCTACACCTTC. The rearrangement uses TRBV30 and TRBJ1-2; 7 nucleotides align to TRBD1. With V trimmed by 3 bases and J by 8 bases, 9 bases remained unmatched. This CDR3 is 13 amino acids long. The germline V gene has CDR1 GTSNPN and CDR2 SVGIG (reference sequence).

The chain couples TRBV3-1 (or the pseudogene TRBV3-2) to TRBJ2-1; 7 positions match TRBD1. In germline, CDR1 is LGHDT, CDR2 YNNKEL (reference sequence). The CDR3 consists of 18 residues. V lost 0 bases and J lost 7; bases outside the gene matches: 15. The CDR3 is CASSQDLSGQRYTNEQFF. The CDR3 coding sequence is TGTGCCAGCAGCCAAGATCTGTCGGGACAGAGATATACAAATGAGCAGTTCTTC.

The genes are TRBV6-5 and TRBJ1-2; 7 bases are shared with TRBD1. With V trimmed by 6 bases and J by 0 bases, 4 bases remained unmatched. The CDR3 consists of 14 residues. In germline, CDR1 is MNHEY, CDR2 SVGAGI. The DNA for the CDR3 is TGTGCCAGCAGGGACAGGCGACCTAACTATGGCTACACCTTC. Translation: CASRDRRPNYGYTF.

The J gene is TRBJ1-2, the V gene TRBV6-2 or TRBV6-3; 9 bases fit TRBD1. The CDR3 contains 16 residues. V lost 0 bases and J lost 2; bases outside the gene matches: 4. The germline V gene has CDR1 MNHEY and CDR2 SVGEGT. CDR3 protein: CASSYSRDRANYGYTF. Here the CDR3 DNA reads TGTGCCAGCAGTTACTCCCGGGACAGGGCCAACTATGGCTACACCTTC.

The CDR3 DNA follows: TGTGCCAGCAGCTTAGGGAGTGGGGGACCGGAAAAACTGTTTTTT. The encoded protein is CASSLGSGGPEKLFF. This sequence joins TRBV11-2 and TRBJ1-4, with D tentatively TRBD1 (5 bases). The V end lost 1 base, the J end lost 8 bases, and 14 bases lay between the germline ends. Germline assignment: CDR1 SGHAT and CDR2 FQNNGV. This CDR3 has 15 amino acids.

This clone is a singleton in its sample. The CDR3 sequence: CASSFGGEYATNEKLFF. CDR3 sequence (DNA): TGTGCCAGCAGCTTTGGCGGAGAATATGCAACTAATGAAAAACTGTTTTTT. The chain combines TRBV7-9 with TRBJ1-4, with D uncertain. Per germline, CDR1 SEHNR and CDR2 FQNEAQ (reference sequence). The CDR3 extends over 17 amino acids. V lost 3 bases and J lost 0, with 14 bases in between.

This clone was seen just once. The CDR3 here is CASSMLRDNQPQHF. The CDR3 DNA reads as TGTGCCAGTAGTATGTTGCGGGACAATCAGCCCCAGCATTTT. This chain connects TRBV19 to TRBJ1-5; no clear D. The V gene's germline CDR1 is LNHDA and CDR2 SQIVND (reference sequence). Trimming shortened V by 3 bases and J by 3 bases, and 9 bases separated the two germline ends. The CDR3 is 14 residues long.

This chain uses TRBV5-1 with TRBJ1-6; D is undetermined. V was shortened by 0 bases and J by 6 bases, with 4 bases between the two germline ends. The V gene's germline CDR1 is SGHRS and CDR2 YFSETQ. This CDR3 comprises 13 residues. In DNA form, the CDR3 reads TGCGCCAGCAGCTTGGAAGGTAATTCACCCCTCCACTTT. Protein: CASSLEGNSPLHF.

This chain joins TRBV14 and TRBJ1-1, with D possibly TRBD1 on 5 matching bases. Germline V gene lookup returns CDR1 SGHDN and CDR2 FVKESK. Trimming left V 2 bases short and J 1 base short, with 8 bases between. The CDR3 totals 14 residues. The CDR3 sequence: CASSQQGWNTEAFF. The CDR3 nucleotides are TGTGCCAGCAGCCAACAGGGTTGGAACACTGAAGCTTTCTTT.

This clone was counted a single time. The chain is built from TRBV6-5 and TRBJ1-2; 7 positions agree with TRBD1. The CDR3 runs to 14 residues. V lost 6 bases to trimming and J lost 6 bases; unmatched junction nucleotides: 10. Germline CDR1 reads MNHEY; CDR2 reads SVGAGI. This CDR3 reads CASSLDGTVHGYTF. The CDR3 bases are TGTGCCAGCAGCCTGGACGGGACAGTTCATGGCTACACCTTC.

The CDR3 bases are TGTGCCAGCAGTTACAAGGGGGCACACGAGCAGTACTTC. Its translation is CASSYKGAHEQYF. The chain carries TRBV6-5 and TRBJ2-7, with 7 bases identical to TRBD1. The germline V gene encodes CDR1 MNHEY and CDR2 SVGAGI. The ends lost 2 bases at V and 5 bases at J; junction bases unmatched: 3. CDR3 length: 13 amino acids.

This chain uses TRBV2 with TRBJ1-2, with D possibly TRBD1 on 5 matching bases. Germline CDR1 is SNHLY and CDR2 is FYNNEI. The length of the CDR3 is 11 residues. V lost 11 bases, J lost 5 bases, and 12 bases lay in between. The CDR3 DNA sequence: TGTGCCGGAACGACAGAATATGGCTACACCTTC. Translated: CAGTTEYGYTF.

This clone was recorded a few times. This rearrangement joins TRBV28 to TRBJ2-2; D call uncertain. The CDR3 spans 14 residues. Per germline, CDR1 MDHEN and CDR2 SYDVKM. Between the trimmed V and J ends, which lost 2 bases and 6 bases, there was a span of 10 bases. CDR3 region: CASSLMGKAGELFF. CDR3 coding DNA: TGTGCCAGCAGTTTAATGGGAAAGGCCGGGGAGCTGTTTTTT.

The chain combines TRBV11-3 with TRBJ2-2, with D perhaps given as TRBD1 or TRBD2 (5 bases each). The V end lost 0 bases, the J end lost 7 bases, and 9 bases lay between the germline ends. Germline CDR1 is SGHNT and CDR2 is YENEEA. The CDR3 covers 14 residues. The CDR3 sequence is CASSLERGGGELFF. CDR3 bases: TGTGCCAGCAGCTTAGAGAGGGGTGGCGGGGAGCTGTTTTTT.

The chain couples TRBV27 to TRBJ1-4; D is possibly TRBD1 (5 bases). Germline lookup yields CDR1 MNHEY and CDR2 SMNVEV (reference sequence). The CDR3 runs 18 residues. V was pared by 3 bases and J by 0 bases, with 17 bases between. The CDR3 coding sequence is TGTGCCAGCAGTTTCCTGAAGGGACTCCCGGCAACTAATGAAAAACTGTTTTTT. Translation gives CASSFLKGLPATNEKLFF.